This is a list of T cell receptor beta chains from one sample in a study of cytomegalovirus exposure and HLA in healthy donors. Sequencing was performed with immunoSEQ multiplex PCR; in TCRdb, only in-frame clones are kept and a portion is missing. The sample carries 300,000 to 350,000 clones, 88% recorded once. Sample: PBMCs. The receptors here all came from a man between 25 and 39 years old in good health and CMV-seronegative. Each CDR3 is given with its conserved first and last residue. D genes are given only for firm matches. Clone size is shown for a subset of rows, as once, few, many or a class of expanded clone.

J gene | clone size | V gene | CDR3 length | D gene | CDR3 DNA | CDR3 protein
TRBJ1-5 | - | TRBV7-2 | 13 | - | TGTGCCAGCAGCTCCGAGGGCAATCAGCCCCAGCATTTT | CASSSEGNQPQHF
TRBJ2-7 | - | TRBV4-1 | 15 | - | TGCGCCAGCAGCCAATCCGGGACACCTACCTACGAGCAGTACTTC | CASSQSGTPTYEQYF
TRBJ1-5 | - | TRBV5-8 | 16 | - | TGTGCCAGCAGCCCAACGGGGACTTGGGGCAATCAGCCCCAGCATTTT | CASSPTGTWGNQPQHF
TRBJ1-3 | - | TRBV7-9 | 17 | - | TGTGCCAGCAGCTGGGGTGGGTCGACAGACTCTGGAAACACCATATATTTT | CASSWGGSTDSGNTIYF
TRBJ1-1 | - | TRBV5-1 | 16 | - | TGCGCCAGCAGCCCCGACGGGGGGGGCGGGAGCACTGAAGCTTTCTTT | CASSPDGGGGSTEAFF
TRBJ2-2 | - | TRBV5-1 | 16 | TRBD1 | TGCGCCAGCAGCCTCGCCGGGACAGGAGGTCCCGGGGAGCTGTTTTTT | CASSLAGTGGPGELFF
TRBJ2-7 | few | TRBV7-9 | 19 | TRBD1 | TGTGCCAGCAGCTTGGTCACTGGACAGGGGGGCCCGATCCTCTACGAGCAGTACTTC | CASSLVTGQGGPILYEQYF
TRBJ1-4 | - | TRBV7-9 | 14 | - | TGTGCCAGCAGCTCGAGCGTAACTAATGAAAAACTGTTTTTT | CASSSSVTNEKLFF
TRBJ2-2 | - | TRBV6-1 | 13 | TRBD1 | TGTGCCAGCAGTATGACAGGGACCGGGGAGCTGTTTTTT | CASSMTGTGELFF
TRBJ1-2 | - | TRBV18 | 15 | - | TGTGCCAGCTCAATGGGGGCGCAGGGGTTATATGGCTACACCTTC | CASSMGAQGLYGYTF
TRBJ1-5 | - | TRBV5-1 | 14 | TRBD1 | TGCGCCAGCAGCTATACAGGGGGCGATCAGCCCCAGCATTTT | CASSYTGGDQPQHF
TRBJ1-1 | - | TRBV10-2 | 16 | - | TGCGCCAGCACCCAGCGGTCGGCGACAATGAACACTGAAGCTTTCTTT | CASTQRSATMNTEAFF
TRBJ2-5 | - | TRBV7-9 | 15 | - | TGTGCCAGCAGCTTAGTCCAGGCCATCCAAGAGACCCAGTACTTC | CASSLVQAIQETQYF
TRBJ2-2 | - | TRBV27 | 16 | - | TGTGCCAGCAGGTTGTCCTGGGGGCAAAACACCGGGGAGCTGTTTTTT | CASRLSWGQNTGELFF
TRBJ2-1 | - | TRBV27 | 18 | TRBD2 | TGTGCCAGCAGTCAATCCTCGGGACTAGCGGGGAACTACAATGAGCAGTTCTTC | CASSQSSGLAGNYNEQFF
TRBJ2-1 | - | TRBV2 | 14 | - | TGTGCCATCAAGGGGGGGAGCTCCTACAATGAGCAGTTCTTC | CAIKGGSSYNEQFF
TRBJ2-2 | - | TRBV5-8 | 14 | TRBD1 | TGTGCCAGCAGCACGGGACAGCTCACCGGGGAGCTGTTTTTT | CASSTGQLTGELFF
TRBJ2-3 | - | TRBV5-6 | 17 | TRBD2 | TGTGCCAGCAGCCCAGTCCCGGGACTAGGGGTCCCAGATACGCAGTATTTT | CASSPVPGLGVPDTQYF
TRBJ1-1 | - | TRBV7-2 | 15 | - | TGTGCCAGCAGCTTAGAGACGGGTGGGTTGGCTGAAGCTTTCTTT | CASSLETGGLAEAFF
TRBJ2-5 | - | TRBV29-1 | 13 | TRBD1 | TGCAGCGTTTCGGGACAGGGGCCGAAGACCCAGTACTTC | CSVSGQGPKTQYF
TRBJ2-7 | - | TRBV6-5 | 13 | TRBD1 | TGTGCCAGCAGTTTCGGACAGGGACACGAGCAGTACTTC | CASSFGQGHEQYF
TRBJ1-6 | - | TRBV19 | 18 | - | TGTGCCAGTAGTACTCCCACACGGCCGGGCTCCTATAATTCACCCCTCCACTTT | CASSTPTRPGSYNSPLHF
TRBJ1-2 | once | TRBV5-1 | 15 | TRBD1 | TGCGCCAGCAGCTTACAGGGGCTCCCAACGCGTGGCTACACCTTC | CASSLQGLPTRGYTF
TRBJ1-5 | - | TRBV18 | 14 | TRBD1 | TGTGCCAGCTCACCAGGACAGGTTTATCAGCCCCAGCATTTT | CASSPGQVYQPQHF
TRBJ1-1 | - | TRBV18 | 17 | - | TGTGCCAGCTCACCTGGGTTGGGCGGACAGATGAACACTGAAGCTTTCTTT | CASSPGLGGQMNTEAFF
TRBJ2-2 | - | TRBV9 | 18 | - | TGTGCCAGCAGCGTAGGAGTCGGTCACCGATCGAACACCGGGGAGCTGTTTTTT | CASSVGVGHRSNTGELFF
TRBJ2-3 | - | TRBV5-1 | 16 | TRBD2 | TGCGCCAGCAGCTTGGGACTAGCGGTTCTCACAGATACGCAGTATTTT | CASSLGLAVLTDTQYF
TRBJ2-1 | - | TRBV9 | 18 | TRBD2 | TGTGCCAGCAGCGTAGGTACTAGCGGGGGCCTCGGTAGGAATGAGCAGTTCTTC | CASSVGTSGGLGRNEQFF
TRBJ1-5 | - | TRBV5-1 | 15 | TRBD1 | TGCGCCAGCAGCTCCACAGGGGGACTTAGTCAGCCCCAGCATTTT | CASSSTGGLSQPQHF
TRBJ1-1 | - | TRBV11-2 | 16 | TRBD1 | TGTGCCAGCAGCTTGCTTTCCGGGACAGGGGTTGCTGAAGCTTTCTTT | CASSLLSGTGVAEAFF
TRBJ2-7 | - | TRBV7-9 | 15 | - | TGTGCCAGCAGCTTGCCCGACGGGGGGCACTACGAGCAGTACTTC | CASSLPDGGHYEQYF
TRBJ2-5 | - | TRBV5-8 | 15 | - | TGTGCCAGCAGCTTGGGAATAGTATACCAAGAGACCCAGTACTTC | CASSLGIVYQETQYF
TRBJ1-2 | - | TRBV9 | 12 | - | TGTGCCAGCAGCCCTGGACTGCATGGCTACACCTTC | CASSPGLHGYTF
TRBJ1-4 | - | TRBV5-1 | 11 | - | TGCGCCAGCAGTCGTGATGAAAAACTGTTTTTT | CASSRDEKLFF
TRBJ1-2 | - | TRBV7-9 | 13 | - | TGTGCCAGCAGCTTACTAGCGGTTGATGGCTACACCTTC | CASSLLAVDGYTF
TRBJ2-7 | - | TRBV5-1 | 15 | TRBD2 | TGCGCCAGCAGCTTGGCCAGCGGGGGCCACTACGAGCAGTACTTC | CASSLASGGHYEQYF
TRBJ2-7 | - | TRBV30 | 15 | TRBD1 | TGTGCCTGGAGTATTCCGGGACAGGGGTTTTACGAGCAGTACTTC | CAWSIPGQGFYEQYF
TRBJ1-4 | - | TRBV6-1 | 14 | - | TGTGCCAGCAGGGAGGGGTCAACTAATGAAAAACTGTTTTTT | CASREGSTNEKLFF
TRBJ2-2 | - | TRBV2 | 14 | - | TGTGCCAGCATCTTAGGCGGATTCACCGGGGAGCTGTTTTTT | CASILGGFTGELFF
TRBJ2-1 | - | TRBV6-5 | 13 | TRBD1 | TGTGCCAGCAGTTTTACAGGGGGAAATGAGCAGTTCTTC | CASSFTGGNEQFF
TRBJ2-1 | - | TRBV11-3 | 14 | TRBD2 | TGTGCCAGCAGCCCTAGTAGCGGGGGGAATGAGCAGTTCTTC | CASSPSSGGNEQFF
TRBJ2-3 | - | TRBV2 | 17 | TRBD1 | TGTGCCAGCAGTGTGGCGGGGGGACAGGGGGGCACAGATACGCAGTATTTT | CASSVAGGQGGTDTQYF
TRBJ2-7 | - | TRBV6-5 | 13 | TRBD1 | TGTGCCAGCAGCCCCGGACAGGGCCACGAGCAGTACTTC | CASSPGQGHEQYF
TRBJ1-6 | - | TRBV7-9 | 12 | TRBD1 | TGTGCCAGCAGCTTAGAAACAGGGGCCCTCCACTTT | CASSLETGALHF